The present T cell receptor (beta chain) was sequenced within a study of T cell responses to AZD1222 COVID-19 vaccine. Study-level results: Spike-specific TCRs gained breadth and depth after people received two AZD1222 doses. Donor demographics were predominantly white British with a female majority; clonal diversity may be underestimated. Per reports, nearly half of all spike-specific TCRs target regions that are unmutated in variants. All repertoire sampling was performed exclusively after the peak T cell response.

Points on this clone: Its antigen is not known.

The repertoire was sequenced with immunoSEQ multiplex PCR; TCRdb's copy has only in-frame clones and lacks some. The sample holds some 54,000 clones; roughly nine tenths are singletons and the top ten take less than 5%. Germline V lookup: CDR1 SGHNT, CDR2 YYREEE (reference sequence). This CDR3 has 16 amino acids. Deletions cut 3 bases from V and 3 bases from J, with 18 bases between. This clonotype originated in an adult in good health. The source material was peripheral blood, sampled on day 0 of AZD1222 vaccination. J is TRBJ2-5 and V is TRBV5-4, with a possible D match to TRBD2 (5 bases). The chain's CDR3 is CASSYFEGPTEETQYF. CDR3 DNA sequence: TGTGCCAGCAGCTACTTTGAGGGTCCCACCGAAGAGACCCAGTACTTC.